This TCR beta chain derives from a study of cytomegalovirus exposure and HLA in healthy donors. Whole-study context: The study's early data release held some 85 million unique TCRs from HLA-typed donors. Findings and limits, study-wide: Later analysis reportedly placed an Asian-associated ancestry cluster below the approximately 700-donor mean in N-insertions.

Germline V gene data show CDR1 as MNHEY and CDR2 as SMNVEV (reference sequence). V lost 7 bases to trimming and J lost 0 bases; unmatched junction nucleotides: 15. The CDR3 sequence is 19 residues long. Points on this clone: Its specificity is not known.

The PCR used 60 Vbeta and 13 Jbeta primers. The repertoire was sequenced with immunoSEQ multiplex PCR; TCRdb's copy has only in-frame clones and lacks some. The table has tens of thousands of clones, around 77% seen once; the top ten hold 3.5% to 4.5%. J is TRBJ2-6 and V is TRBV27; TRBD1 matches at 7 bases. This TCR derives from a man younger than 45 in good health and CMV-seronegative. The sequencing sample was made of PBMCs. The CDR3: CASTHIGTVLASGANVLTF. The CDR3 DNA reads TGTGCCAGCACCCATATTGGGACAGTCCTGGCCTCTGGGGCCAACGTCCTGACTTTC.